What follows are 8 T cell receptor beta chains derived from one specimen sequenced in a study of cytomegalovirus exposure and HLA in healthy donors. PCR involved 60 Vbeta and 13 Jbeta primers. The assay was immunoSEQ multiplex PCR, and TCRdb's table has in-frame clones only and misses some. The sample carries around 230,000 clones, just under 80% recorded once. The source material was PBMCs. Receptors were obtained from a boy aged 5-17 years in good health and CMV-seronegative.

The V gene is TRBV2, the J gene TRBJ1-4; the D is unclear. Trimming took 2 bases from V and 0 from J, leaving 4 bases between them. Germline values: CDR1 SNHLY, CDR2 FYNNEI. This CDR3 region has 14 residues. The CDR3 DNA reads as TGTGCCAGCAGTGAATCTGCAACTAATGAAAAACTGTTTTTT. This translates into CASSESATNEKLFF.

This chain uses TRBV6-5 with TRBJ2-7, with TRBD1 matching 11 bases. Germline trimming cut 5 bases from V and 5 bases from J; bases unmatched to any gene: 5. This CDR3 has 14 residues. Germline-derived CDR1 and CDR2 are MNHEY and SVGAGI. The CDR3: CASSRDRGVHEQYF. The CDR3 DNA reads TGTGCCAGCAGTCGGGACAGGGGGGTTCACGAGCAGTACTTC.

V and J are TRBV7-9 and TRBJ2-2, with a weak D call TRBD2 (5 bases). The V end was cut by 5 bases, the J end by 4 bases, with 11 bases between. CDR3 length: 14 amino acids. The V gene's germline CDR1 is SEHNR and CDR2 FQNEAQ (reference sequence). The CDR3 region is CASSPHTSTGELFF. CDR3 DNA: TGTGCCAGCAGCCCTCACACTAGCACCGGGGAGCTGTTTTTT.

The chain has TRBV10-3 and TRBJ1-4, with 7 nucleotides matching TRBD1. Per the germline V gene, CDR1 is ENHRY and CDR2 is SYGVKD. The CDR3 spans 16 residues. With V trimmed by 0 bases and J by 7 bases, 8 bases remained unmatched. The CDR3 sequence is CAISESRDSASEKLFF. CDR3 coding DNA: TGTGCCATCAGTGAGTCGCGGGACAGCGCGAGTGAAAAACTGTTTTTT.

This chain links TRBV30 with TRBJ2-5; the D gene is possibly TRBD1 (6 bases). Germline lookup yields CDR1 GTSNPN and CDR2 SVGIG (reference sequence). V dropped 2 bases and J dropped 7 bases, with 17 bases sitting between them. The CDR3 runs to 14 residues. CDR3 sequence reads: CAWSRRGLTGTQYF. The CDR3 DNA follows: TGTGCCTGGAGTCGCAGGGGCTTAACTGGGACCCAGTACTTC.

The genes are TRBV28 and TRBJ1-2; 9 nucleotides align to TRBD1. CDR1 and CDR2 from the germline V gene are MDHEN and SYDVKM. The CDR3 is 14 residues long. V lost 8 bases to trimming and J lost 5 bases; unmatched junction nucleotides: 9. The CDR3 is CASARTGAGYGYTF. CDR3 DNA sequence: TGTGCCAGCGCACGGACAGGGGCAGGGTATGGCTACACCTTC.

The chain is built from TRBV7-3 and TRBJ2-5; possible D gene TRBD1, 6 bases. The V and J ends lost 5 bases and 2 bases respectively, with 15 bases between them. Germline lookup yields CDR1 SGHTA and CDR2 FQGTGA. This CDR3 comprises 15 residues. This CDR3 is CASSLEGGQQETQYF. CDR3 bases: TGTGCCAGCAGCCTAGAAGGCGGACAGCAAGAGACCCAGTACTTC.

V usage is TRBV6-1 and J usage is TRBJ1-1, with 9 bases identical to TRBD1. The CDR3 sequence is 15 residues long. Germline CDR1 MNHNS, CDR2 SASEGT. With 5 bases clipped from V and 0 bases from J, the junction kept 4 bases outside the gene matches. The CDR3 DNA reads TGTGCCAGCAGTATTTACAGGGGGCTGAACACTGAAGCTTTCTTT. It encodes CASSIYRGLNTEAFF.